This T cell receptor beta chain was sequenced during a study of blood T cell repertoires in COVID-19. Across the whole study: The origin of the acute and convalescent COVID-19 samples was the United States, Italy and Spain.

Germline CDR1 reads KGHSH; CDR2 reads LQKENI. The CDR3 is 14 amino acids. Trimming at V came to 5 bases and at J to 9 bases, leaving 10 bases not matched to a gene. Per the study methods: Nucleated cell number was recorded as an estimate derived from reference gene primer amplification. Sequencing used immunoSEQ multiplex PCR; TCRdb keeps in-frame clones, though not all of them. Clone size and V and J calls were adopted from that table, with D and trimming inferred from the DNA. The sample carries 14,000 to 15,000 clones, about 92% recorded once. The rearrangement uses TRBV18 and TRBJ2-1, with 7 bases that match TRBD2. Sequencing was carried out using peripheral blood. The sequence came from a human donor with active COVID-19. The donor label of this sample is uncertain. CDR3 loop: CASSKTSAVGEQFF. The CDR3 DNA reads as TGTGCCAGCTCAAAAACTAGCGCCGTGGGTGAGCAGTTCTTC.